Each of the 17 T cell receptor beta chains below was sequenced from the same sample in a study of molecular identifiers for immune sequencing clone quantification. MiXCR, run by TCRdb on the PCR reads, gives a single entry per CDR3 protein. Of about 100,000 distinct CDR3 sequences listed, 30% to 45% are singletons. The specimen was naive CD8+ T cells from blood, with Jurkat cell RNA spiked in. Noted subset: FACS-sorted CD8+CD4-CCR7+CD45RA+ naive T cells. These receptors came from a human donor in good health. Some libraries in this study had Jurkat cell RNA spiked in.

The V call is TRBV9, the J call TRBJ2-3; D uncertain. The CDR3 has 15 amino acids. Germline V lookup: CDR1 SGDLS, CDR2 YYNGEE. The germline V and J ends were trimmed by 0 bases and 4 bases, with 12 bases remaining between them. The CDR3 DNA reads as TGTGCCAGCAGCGTAGGTACCTGGGCCGCAGATACGCAGTATTTT. It specifies CASSVGTWAADTQYF.

This clonotype was seen more than once but under ten times. V usage is TRBV29-1 and J usage is TRBJ1-1; D is undetermined. Germline V gene lookup returns CDR1 SQVTM and CDR2 ANQGSEA. Trimming stripped 3 bases from V and 7 bases from J, with 9 bases between. The CDR3 covers 11 residues. Here the CDR3 DNA reads TGCAGCGTTGAGAGGTTTGGTGAAGCTTTCTTT. Residues: CSVERFGEAFF.

The V gene is TRBV11-2, the J gene TRBJ2-2, with a possible D match to TRBD1 (5 bases). This CDR3 is built from 16 residues. The germline V gene has CDR1 SGHAT and CDR2 FQNNGV. Trimming took 2 bases from V and 6 from J, leaving 16 bases between them. Written as DNA, the CDR3 is TGTGCCAGCAGCTTACTCGCAGGGTGGGTCGCCGGGGAGCTGTTTTTT. Translating it yields CASSLLAGWVAGELFF.

The rearrangement uses TRBV5-5 and TRBJ1-5; the D gene is possibly TRBD1 (5 bases). V lost 2 bases and J 5 bases, leaving 11 bases between the germline ends. Looked up from germline, CDR1 is SGHKS and CDR2 is YYEKEE (reference sequence). This CDR3 is built from 14 residues. The CDR3 protein is CASSLPGYDQPQHF. CDR3 coding DNA: TGTGCCAGCAGCTTACCAGGGTACGATCAGCCCCAGCATTTT. Full variable domain (remainder filled in from reference TRBV5-5 and TRBJ1-5): DAGVTQSPTHLIKTRGQQVTLRCSPISGHKSVSWYQQVLGQGPQFIFQYYEKEERGRGNFPDRFSARQFPNYSSELNVNALLLGDSALYLCASSLPGYDQPQHFGDGTRLSIL.

Details on this clonotype: This may be a read error: a much more frequent sequence differs by one nucleotide. Since the CDR3 does not end with the conserved phenylalanine or tryptophan, this likely comes from a read error. The chain combines TRBV7-2 with TRBJ2-7; perhaps TRBD1 as D (5 bases). The germline V and J ends were trimmed by 1 base and 3 bases, with 13 bases remaining between them. CDR3 length equals 15 residues. Germline lookup yields CDR1 SGHTA and CDR2 FQGNSA. The CDR3 region is CASSLVEAGHYEQYL. CDR3 nucleotide sequence: TGTGCCAGCAGCTTAGTGGAAGCAGGGCACTACGAGCAGTACCTC.

This chain uses TRBV20-1 with TRBJ2-5; 10 positions agree with TRBD2. This CDR3 comprises 13 residues. The germline V gene encodes CDR1 DFQATT and CDR2 SNEGSKA (reference sequence). Trimming at V came to 6 bases and at J to 3 bases, leaving 4 bases not matched to a gene. CDR3 coding DNA: TGCAGTGCAAACGGACTAGCGGAAGAGACCCAGTACTTC. This gives the protein CSANGLAEETQYF.

In its sample, this clonotype was seen a few times. This sequence joins TRBV9 and TRBJ2-7; D is perhaps TRBD1 or TRBD2 (5 bases each). CDR1 and CDR2 (germline): SGDLS, YYNGEE. V was cut by 4 bases and J by 3 bases, with 11 bases left in between. The CDR3 is 13 residues long. Here the CDR3 DNA reads TGTGCCAGCAGCCGGGGCGACTACTACGAGCAGTACTTC. Translating gives CASSRGDYYEQYF.

This clonotype was seen a few times. V usage is TRBV2 and J usage is TRBJ2-5; 8 bases line up with TRBD1. With V trimmed by 7 bases and J by 5 bases, 9 bases remained unmatched. The V gene's germline CDR1 is SNHLY and CDR2 FYNNEI. The CDR3 is made up of 14 amino acids. CDR3 region: CASKGTGLSETQYF. CDR3 bases: TGTGCCAGCAAAGGGACAGGTCTAAGCGAGACCCAGTACTTC. The full variable domain, in which reference TRBV2 and TRBJ2-5 provide the parts outside the CDR3, is EPEVTQTPSHQVTQMGQEVILRCVPISNHLYFYWYRQILGQKVEFLVSFYNNEISEKSEIFDDQFSVERPDGSNFTLKIRSTKLEDSAMYFCASKGTGLSETQYFGPGTRLLVL.

This clonotype was observed a few times. The rearrangement links TRBV9 to TRBJ2-5, with TRBD2 matching 8 bases. Germline CDR1 SGDLS, CDR2 YYNGEE. The CDR3 length is 16 residues. V shed 7 bases, J shed 5 bases, and the junction held 16 bases outside the gene matches. CDR3 sequence: CASGQGSGGRRETQYF. The CDR3 DNA reads as TGTGCCAGCGGCCAGGGGAGTGGCGGGAGGCGGGAGACCCAGTACTTC.

The CDR3 region has the DNA TGTGCCAGCAGTTTAATTGGGTTTGCGGGCACCGGGGAGCTGTTTTTT. Amino acid sequence: CASSLIGFAGTGELFF. The chain is built from TRBV27 and TRBJ2-2; D possibly corresponds to TRBD2 (5 bases). The V gene lost 2 bases and the J gene lost 4 bases, with 14 bases spanning the gap. The CDR3 has 16 residues. The germline V gene has CDR1 MNHEY and CDR2 SMNVEV (reference sequence).

Concerning this clonotype: The conserved closing phenylalanine or tryptophan is absent in this CDR3, likely reflecting a read error. The chain couples TRBV20-1 to TRBJ2-2; 13 positions agree with TRBD2. J lost 1 base, V lost 6 bases, and 8 bases had no gene match. Germline-derived CDR1 and CDR2 are DFQATT and SNEGSKA (reference sequence). The CDR3 is made up of 17 amino acids. The CDR3 nucleotides read TGCAGTGCCTCAGGGACTAGCGGGACCCTGAACACCGGGGAGCTGTTTATT. It is translated as CSASGTSGTLNTGELFI.

The chain joins TRBV7-6 to TRBJ1-3; 7 bases align to TRBD1. Germline values: CDR1 SGHVS, CDR2 FNYEAQ. V lost 5 bases and J lost 5; bases outside the gene matches: 12. CDR3 length equals 16 residues. In DNA, the CDR3 is TGTGCCAGCAGCCTAGATCACAGGGGAAAGAGAAACACCATATATTTT. This codes for CASSLDHRGKRNTIYF. Full variable domain (missing parts from reference TRBV7-6 and TRBJ1-3): GAGVSQSPRYKVTKRGQDVALRCDPISGHVSLYWYRQALGQGPEFLTYFNYEAQQDKSGLPNDRFSAERPEGSISTLTIQRTEQRDSAMYRCASSLDHRGKRNTIYFGEGSWLTVV.

The chain recombines TRBV28 with TRBJ1-5; 10 bases fit TRBD1. This CDR3 is 17 amino acids long. The germline V gene encodes CDR1 MDHEN and CDR2 SYDVKM. The trim removed 4 bases at V and 0 bases at J, leaving 6 bases unmatched. The CDR3 sequence: CASSWRQGAYSNQPQHF. As DNA, the CDR3 is TGTGCCAGCAGTTGGCGACAGGGGGCCTATAGCAATCAGCCCCAGCATTTT.

About this clonotype: Germline is not matched at one junction end, which may reflect a read error. This rearrangement joins TRBV4-2 to TRBJ2-7; 8 bases are shared with TRBD1. Germline V lookup: CDR1 LGHNA, CDR2 YNFKEQ. CDR3 length: 15 amino acids. DNA of the CDR3: TGTGCCAGCGGCCAAGAGTCAGGGGGCTTCTACGAGCAGTACTTC. Translated, it gives CASGQESGGFYEQYF.

At least ten counts were recorded for this clonotype. The V gene is TRBV9, the J gene TRBJ2-7; TRBD2 aligns across 9 bases. In germline, CDR1 is SGDLS, CDR2 YYNGEE. The CDR3 is 14 residues long. V dropped 3 bases and J dropped 7; count of bases not matched to a gene: 8. CDR3 sequence reads: CASSASGMPSEQYF. CDR3 nucleotides: TGTGCCAGCAGCGCTAGCGGGATGCCCAGTGAGCAGTACTTC. Using reference TRBV9 and TRBJ2-7 for the parts outside the CDR3, the full variable domain is DSGVTQTPKHLITATGQRVTLRCSPRSGDLSVYWYQQSLDQGLQFLIQYYNGEERAKGNILERFSAQQFPDLHSELNLSSLELGDSALYFCASSASGMPSEQYFGPGTRLTVT.

This chain uses TRBV4-1 with TRBJ1-1; D might be TRBD1 (6 bases). The CDR3 has 15 amino acids. The germline V gene encodes CDR1 MGHRA and CDR2 YSYEKL. Trimming took off 0 bases at V and 3 bases at J, with 11 bases between the two ends. CDR3 protein: CASSQEQGRDTEAFF. In DNA form, the CDR3 reads TGCGCCAGCAGCCAAGAACAGGGAAGAGACACTGAAGCTTTCTTT.

For this clonotype: A read error may be the cause here, since a much bigger clone is one base away. The chain uses TRBV19 and TRBJ2-7; a possible D gene is TRBD1 (5 bases). In germline, CDR1 is LNHDA, CDR2 SQIVND (reference sequence). CDR3 length equals 14 residues. CDR3 residues: CAGSIQGTAYEQYF. The CDR3 coding sequence is TGTGCCGGTAGTATCCAGGGAACTGCCTACGAGCAGTACTTC.